The 18 T cell receptor beta chains below come from one sample, sequenced in a study of blood T cell repertoires in COVID-19. The table came from immunoSEQ multiplex PCR; TCRdb's copy has only in-frame clones and leaves some out. The sample gives tens of thousands of clones, 70% to 90% of which show up once; approximately 7.4% is in the top ten. Material for sequencing was peripheral blood. The origin of the receptors is a human donor with acute or convalescent COVID-19. The donor label of this sample is uncertain.

The gene calls are TRBV6-5 and TRBJ2-2; D remains ambiguous. Germline-derived CDR1 and CDR2 are MNHEY and SVGAGI. The CDR3 covers 12 residues. Trimming cost V 6 bases and J 8 bases, with 10 bases left between them. The CDR3 is CASRVTVGELFF. CDR3 nucleotide sequence: TGTGCCAGCAGAGTTACGGTTGGGGAGCTGTTTTTT.

The genes are TRBV2 and TRBJ2-7; D is undetermined. Germline loops: CDR1 SNHLY, CDR2 FYNNEI. The V and J ends lost 7 bases and 1 base respectively, with 11 bases between them. The CDR3 extends over 13 amino acids. The CDR3 DNA sequence: TGTGCCAGCACCTGGAGCGATTCCTACGAGCAGTACTTC. Amino acid sequence: CASTWSDSYEQYF.

This clone was observed once. The V and J genes are TRBV9 and TRBJ1-6, with D perhaps TRBD1 (6 bases). This CDR3 has 17 amino acids. CDR1 and CDR2 from the germline V gene are SGDLS and YYNGEE. V was trimmed by 4 bases and J by 11 bases, leaving 25 bases between them. The CDR3 loop reads CASSPNDWTDDLAPLHF. The CDR3 DNA follows: TGTGCCAGCAGCCCCAATGACTGGACAGACGATTTGGCACCCCTCCACTTT.

Details on this clone: Other DNA sequences in the same sample also yield this CDR3. The chain uses TRBV5-1 and TRBJ1-5, with 9 bases fitting TRBD1. Germline V gives CDR1 SGHRS, CDR2 YFSETQ. V lost 4 bases, J lost 1 base, and 3 bases stayed unmatched. The CDR3 totals 15 residues. The CDR3 coding sequence is TGCGCCAGCAGCAGCACAGGGGGCAGCAATCAGCCCCAGCATTTT. Translation: CASSSTGGSNQPQHF.

This rearrangement joins TRBV7-9 to TRBJ2-5, with TRBD1 as a possible D gene (5 bases). From germline, CDR1 is SEHNR and CDR2 FQNEAQ (reference sequence). V gave up 4 bases and J gave up 3 bases, with 12 bases separating them. This CDR3 region has 14 residues. This CDR3 is CASSSRDGKETQYF. The DNA for the CDR3 is TGTGCCAGCAGCTCCAGGGATGGAAAAGAGACCCAGTACTTC.

This clone was recorded only once. This chain joins TRBV5-1 and TRBJ1-1; D not certain. The CDR3 covers 13 residues. Between the trimmed V and J ends, which lost 0 bases and 4 bases, there was a span of 7 bases. Germline loops: CDR1 SGHRS, CDR2 YFSETQ. The CDR3 loop is CASSLAEGTEAFF. Written as DNA, the CDR3 is TGCGCCAGCAGCTTGGCGGAGGGCACTGAAGCTTTCTTT. The complete variable domain, with remaining parts taken from reference TRBV5-1 and TRBJ1-1, reads KAGVTQTPRYLIKTRGQQVTLSCSPISGHRSVSWYQQTPGQGLQFLFEYFSETQRNKGNFPGRFSGRQFSNSRSEMNVSTLELGDSALYLCASSLAEGTEAFFGQGTRLTVV.

The J gene is TRBJ1-2, the V gene TRBV30; D is uncertain. V gave up 2 bases and J gave up 8 bases, with 12 bases separating them. The V gene's germline CDR1 is GTSNPN and CDR2 SVGIG (reference sequence). The CDR3 is 12 residues long. CDR3 DNA sequence: TGTGCCTGGAGTCAACCACTCCGGGGCTACACCTTC. It is translated as CAWSQPLRGYTF.

This chain connects TRBV6-5 to TRBJ2-7; TRBD1 is a possible D gene (8 bases). Germline lookup yields CDR1 MNHEY and CDR2 SVGAGI. Trimming removed 2 bases at V and 4 bases at J, with 15 bases between. The length of the CDR3 is 15 residues. CDR3 in amino acids: CASSYLDRGGYEQYF. In DNA form, the CDR3 reads TGTGCCAGCAGTTACCTCGACAGGGGAGGGTACGAGCAGTACTTC.

V gene TRBV4-1 combines with J gene TRBJ1-5; D is unresolved. The germline V gene encodes CDR1 MGHRA and CDR2 YSYEKL. The CDR3 contains 15 residues. Trimming took 0 bases from V and 4 from J, leaving 10 bases between them. DNA for the CDR3: TGCGCCAGCAGCCAAGAGATTACCGGGAATCAGCCCCAGCATTTT. Its protein is CASSQEITGNQPQHF.

This sequence joins TRBV29-1 and TRBJ2-3, with D unclear. CDR3 length: 11 amino acids. V was clipped by 5 bases and J by 5 bases, with 8 bases between them. The germline V gene has CDR1 SQVTM and CDR2 ANQGSEA. CDR3 in amino acids: CSVLVGDTQYF. CDR3 nucleotides: TGCAGCGTTCTTGTCGGAGATACGCAGTATTTT.

V gene TRBV28 combines with J gene TRBJ1-5; possibly TRBD1 for D (5 bases). The CDR3 is 15 residues long. Germline CDR1 and CDR2: MDHEN and SYDVKM. Trimming removed 7 bases at V and 3 bases at J, with 16 bases between. The CDR3 protein is CASKLWGRNNQPQHF. The CDR3 DNA is TGTGCCAGCAAACTATGGGGGAGGAACAATCAGCCCCAGCATTTT.

The chain combines TRBV9 with TRBJ2-1; the match to TRBD2 covers 15 bases. Germline loops: CDR1 SGDLS, CDR2 YYNGEE. This CDR3 has 14 residues. Losses at the gene ends were 2 bases for V and 14 bases for J; bases not matched to a gene: 5. The CDR3 DNA follows: TGTGCCAGCAGCGTGGGACTAGCGGGGGGTTTAAAGTTCTTC. It is translated as CASSVGLAGGLKFF.

The genes are TRBV28 and TRBJ2-1, with TRBD2 matching over 13 bases. Germline-derived CDR1 and CDR2 are MDHEN and SYDVKM. The V and J ends lost 7 bases and 3 bases, in that order; junction bases with no gene match: 9. This CDR3 region has 17 residues. CDR3 nucleotide sequence: TGTGCCAGCAAAGCAGAGACTAGCGGGGGGTTCTACAATGAGCAGTTCTTC. Translated: CASKAETSGGFYNEQFF.

V gene TRBV10-3 combines with J gene TRBJ2-7; TRBD1 matches at 8 bases. Per germline, CDR1 ENHRY and CDR2 SYGVKD. The CDR3 contains 16 residues. With 6 bases clipped from V and 5 bases from J, the junction kept 15 bases outside the gene matches. For the CDR3, the DNA is TGTGCCATCAGCTCGGCTACGGGACAGGCTATCCACGAGCAGTACTTC. This gives the protein CAISSATGQAIHEQYF.

The genes are TRBV2 and TRBJ1-2; the D gene is possibly TRBD1 (6 bases). The V and J ends lost 3 bases and 8 bases respectively, with 16 bases between them. CDR1 and CDR2 from the germline V gene are SNHLY and FYNNEI. The CDR3 loop spans 14 amino acids. The CDR3 spells CASSETTGKRGYTF. CDR3 bases: TGTGCCAGCAGTGAGACAACAGGGAAGAGGGGCTACACCTTC.

This clone appeared once. The CDR3 loop reads CASSVQGFGEKLFF. In DNA form, the CDR3 reads TGTGCCAGCAGTGTACAGGGGTTTGGTGAAAAACTGTTTTTT. V is TRBV2 and J is TRBJ1-4; TRBD1 matches 7 bases. V dropped 4 bases and J dropped 7; count of bases not matched to a gene: 6. The CDR3 spans 14 residues. The germline CDR1 and CDR2 sequences are SNHLY and FYNNEI.

This chain links TRBV7-8 with TRBJ2-1, with 7 bases matching TRBD2. Germline V gives CDR1 SGHVS, CDR2 FQNEAQ. The V and J ends lost 5 bases and 9 bases, in that order; junction bases with no gene match: 13. The CDR3 is 15 amino acids. The CDR3, as DNA: TGTGCCAGCAGCAAGCCAATGGGGGGGTTGGCTGAGCAGTTCTTC. This encodes CASSKPMGGLAEQFF.

The V gene is TRBV19, the J gene TRBJ2-5; the D gene is possibly TRBD1 (5 bases). This CDR3 is built from 15 residues. Trimming took 5 bases from V and 1 from J, leaving 14 bases between them. Germline V gene lookup returns CDR1 LNHDA and CDR2 SQIVND (reference sequence). CDR3 in amino acids: CASSSWGEAQETQYF. CDR3 bases: TGTGCCAGTAGTTCGTGGGGCGAAGCCCAAGAGACCCAGTACTTC.